The source of this T cell receptor beta chain is a study of T cells after posttransplantation cyclophosphamide. The repertoire was sequenced with immunoSEQ multiplex PCR; TCRdb's copy has only in-frame clones and lacks some. Of nearly 7,000 clones in the sample, just under 80% were seen once. The germline V gene has CDR1 SQVTM and CDR2 ANQGSEA. The CDR3 spans 13 residues. V gave up 6 bases and J gave up 3 bases; unmatched junction bases: 7. Input material: memory CD4+ T cells sorted from blood. The TCR originated in a woman between 45 and 60 years old in good health and a related stem cell transplant donor. The chain recombines TRBV29-1 with TRBJ1-2; TRBD1 matches 7 bases. CDR3 nucleotides: TGCAGCGTGACTACAGGGGACCACTATGGCTACACCTTC. Its protein is CSVTTGDHYGYTF. The entire variable domain, with the rest obtained from reference TRBV29-1 and TRBJ1-2, is as follows: SAVISQKPSRDICQRGTSLTIQCQVDSQVTMMFWYRQQPGQSLTLIATANQGSEATYESGFVIDKFPISRPNLTFSTLTVSNMSPEDSSIYLCSVTTGDHYGYTFGSGTRLTVV.